A selection of T cell receptor beta chains follows, all from one sample in a study of cytomegalovirus exposure and HLA in healthy donors. Data came from immunoSEQ multiplex PCR; TCRdb stores just in-frame clones and leaves some out. Here the sample spans 150,000 or so clones, 75% being singletons. Sequences were obtained from PBMCs. These receptors all stem from a man aged 18 to 29 in good health and CMV-seropositive. CDR3s include the opening cysteine and the closing phenylalanine or tryptophan. The D gene is left open where the match is weak. Clone size is not always given. Where it is, it says once, few, many or a class for expanded clones.

J gene | V gene | clone size | D gene | CDR3 DNA | CDR3 protein
TRBJ2-1 | TRBV2 | . | TRBD2 | TGTGCCAGCAGTGAGACTAGCGGGAACAATGAGCAGTTCTTC | CASSETSGNNEQFF
TRBJ2-3 | TRBV4-2 | . | . | TGTGCCAGCAGCCAAGAGAGGGCGGCTGCTCGGGGGGATACGCAGTATTTT | CASSQERAAARGDTQYF
TRBJ2-5 | TRBV29-1 | . | . | TGCAGCGTTAACAGGGTGAGAGAGACCCAGTACTTC | CSVNRVRETQYF
TRBJ2-1 | TRBV7-3 | once | TRBD2 | TGTGCCAGCAGCGCAAGTGGCGGGAGGCCTTACAATGAGCAGTTCTTC | CASSASGGRPYNEQFF
TRBJ2-7 | TRBV7-9 | . | TRBD1 | TGTGCCAGCAGCTCCCGGACAGGCGACGAGCAGTACTTC | CASSSRTGDEQYF
TRBJ1-1 | TRBV30 | once | . | TGTGCCTGGAGTCGTCAGGGCGACACTGAAGCTTTCTTT | CAWSRQGDTEAFF
TRBJ2-2 | TRBV6-4 | . | . | TGTGCCAGCAGTCAGAACACCGGGGAGCTGTTTTTT | CASSQNTGELFF
TRBJ2-1 | TRBV7-3 | . | TRBD2 | TGTGCCAGCAGCTTAACAGAGCGGGAGGGACCCTACAATGAGCAGTTCTTC | CASSLTEREGPYNEQFF
TRBJ2-5 | TRBV6-1 | once | . | TGTGCCAGCACCCCCCTTAGAGGGTTCAGAGAGACCCAGTACTTC | CASTPLRGFRETQYF
TRBJ1-4 | TRBV18 | few | . | TGTGCCAGCTCACCGTCCTTGAGGACAACTAATGAAAAACTGTTTTTT | CASSPSLRTTNEKLFF
TRBJ2-2 | TRBV14 | . | TRBD2 | TGTGCCAGCAGCCAAGAACTAGCGGGAGTGTCCGGGGAGCTGTTTTTT | CASSQELAGVSGELFF
TRBJ2-7 | TRBV29-1 | . | TRBD2 | TGCAGCGTTGCTAGCGGGTTTGGCTACGAGCAGTACTTC | CSVASGFGYEQYF
TRBJ2-7 | TRBV30 | . | TRBD2 | TGTGCCTGGAGGATGACTAGCGGGAGCATTTACGAGCAGTACTTC | CAWRMTSGSIYEQYF